This T cell receptor (beta chain) was documented in a study of patients with pleural tuberculosis (dated by TCRdb to between 2013 and 2015). The sequencing machine was an Illumina Genome Analyzer IIx. In-frame beta chains were kept once TCRdb had trimmed the public reads at Q25 with fastp and called clones with MiXCR. Rows merge per CDR3 protein into single entries with the most common DNA and genes. A total of under 55,000 distinct CDR3 sequences appear in this sample, 6% to 8% of them only once. Clones ranked in the top ten supply 15% to 20% of the sample. The CDR3 spans 17 residues, from the cysteine through the phenylalanine. The sequence is cut down to CDR3 DNA, 51 bases in frame from base 1. After removal of 2 bases from V and 4 bases from J, the junction retains 10 bases not matched to a gene. Via the germline V gene, CDR1 is KGHSH and CDR2 LQKENI. This clonotype was detected only a few times. It lacks a known antigen. No much larger clone is present one base from it, and per-base qualities are unavailable.

The rearranged segments are TRBV18 and TRBJ1-1; TRBD1 aligns with 10 central bases. This receptor was obtained from a human donor with pleural tuberculosis. The DNA sequence is given as TGTGCCAGCTCACCAGTAGGACAGGGGGGACTCGCCACTGAAGCTTTCTTT. Translation gives CASSPVGQGGLATEAFF.